Listed below are T cell receptor beta chains from one sample, sequenced in a study of regulatory T cells in long-lasting Graves disease. TCRdb called the multiplex PCR reads again in MiXCR, with one record for every CDR3 protein. Altogether more than 350,000 distinct CDR3 sequences are present, about 15% being singletons, with the ten largest covering over 15%. These data were also reused for a study on T cells in Graves' hyperthyroidism and ophthalmopathy.

Source: peripheral blood mononuclear cells (PBMCs), taken at new diagnosis, from a patient treated with antithyroid drugs. Receptors were obtained from a woman younger than 45 with Graves disease. Each CDR3 is given with its conserved first and last residue. D genes are given only for firm matches. Where a row states a size, it is once, few, many or the class of an expanded clone; other rows omit it.

v_gene	d_gene	abundance	j_gene	CDR3nt	CDR3aa
TRBV15	TRBD2	.	TRBJ2-1	TGTGCCACCAGCAGAACAGCGGGAGGTTCCTACAATGAGCAGTTCTTC	CATSRTAGGSYNEQFF
TRBV30	.	many	TRBJ2-1	TGTGCCTGGAGTCCTAGAGGCTCCTACAATGAGCAGTTCTTC	CAWSPRGSYNEQFF
TRBV18	.	.	TRBJ2-7	TGTGCCAGCGCGACGGAATCCTCCTACGAGCAGTACTTC	CASATESSYEQYF
TRBV20-1	TRBD2	few	TRBJ2-3	TGCAGTGGTCGACTAGCGGGCACAGATACGCAGTATTTT	CSGRLAGTDTQYF
TRBV5-1	TRBD2	many	TRBJ2-1	TGCGCCAGCAGCACCCTAGCGGAGAGCTACAATGAGCAGTTCTTC	CASSTLAESYNEQFF
TRBV15	.	.	TRBJ2-7	TGTGCCACCAGCCGCTGGGGGCCTCCCTACGAGCAGTACTTC	CATSRWGPPYEQYF
TRBV20-1	.	many	TRBJ2-5	TGCAGTGCCGAAAGGACCGGGAGTGAGACCCAGTACTTC	CSAERTGSETQYF
TRBV10-2	.	many	TRBJ2-7	TGCGCCAGCAGAGCCTTCGCTAGCGTGCGGAGCTCCTACGAGCAGTACTTC	CASRAFASVRSSYEQYF
TRBV6-1	.	.	TRBJ1-1	TGTGCCAGCAGCCCCCCGCAGGTGGGGCTAGGGGTTTTCTTT	CASSPPQVGLGVFF
TRBV5-1	TRBD2	many	TRBJ2-3	TGCGCCAGCAGCCCTTCTTCAGGGACTAGCGGGGGCACAGATACGCAGTATTTT	CASSPSSGTSGGTDTQYF
TRBV7-2	TRBD2	.	TRBJ2-1	TGTGCCAGCAGCTTAATACTAGCGGGAGGGGACAATGAGCAGTTCTTC	CASSLILAGGDNEQFF
TRBV6-2/TRBV6-3	.	few	TRBJ1-2	TGTGCCAGCAGTTACTTGGGCAGACGACAGGATGGCTACACCTTC	CASSYLGRRQDGYTF
TRBV4-1	.	many	TRBJ2-3	TGCGCCAGCAGCCAAGGAGAGGCGGTGGCTACGCAGTATTTT	CASSQGEAVATQYF
TRBV20-1	TRBD1	many	TRBJ1-1	TGCAGTGCTAGAGATCGACAGGGGGCGGCTACAGCTTTCTTT	CSARDRQGAATAFF
TRBV10-1	.	.	TRBJ2-7	TGCGCCAGCAGTGAGGTGGGGCATACTCTAGGGATCACCTACGAGCAGTACTTC	CASSEVGHTLGITYEQYF
TRBV10-3	TRBD2	.	TRBJ2-3	TGTGCCATCGGGACTAGCGGGAGGGCCACAGATACGCAGTATTTT	CAIGTSGRATDTQYF
TRBV6-1	.	many	TRBJ1-1	TGTGCCAGCAGTGAAGCAGGGCGCACTGAAGCTTTCTTT	CASSEAGRTEAFF
TRBV5-1	TRBD2	many	TRBJ2-3	TGCGCCAGCAGCTTGGCCGGGAGGACAGATACGCAGTATTTT	CASSLAGRTDTQYF
TRBV4-1	TRBD2	few	TRBJ2-1	TGCGCCAGCAGACCACTAGCGGTCTCCTACAATGAGCAGTTCTTC	CASRPLAVSYNEQFF
TRBV7-3	.	.	TRBJ2-6	TGTGCCAGCAGCTTAACAGACCCCCGGGAGAATGGGGCCAACGTCCTGACTTTC	CASSLTDPRENGANVLTF
TRBV10-2	.	.	TRBJ1-6	TGCGCCAGCAGTGACTACCCTAATTCACCCCTCCACTTT	CASSDYPNSPLHF
TRBV19	TRBD2	many	TRBJ2-7	TGTGCCAGTAGTAACAGCGGGAGGGGCTACGAGCAGTACTTC	CASSNSGRGYEQYF
TRBV20-1	.	.	TRBJ2-7	TGCAGTGCTCTAAGCACCCTTCGGGTTGGGGAGCAGTACTTC	CSALSTLRVGEQYF
TRBV6-5	.	many	TRBJ1-5	TGTGCCAGCAGTTACGCGGTTTATCAGCCCCAGCATTTT	CASSYAVYQPQHF
TRBV20-1	.	many	TRBJ2-7	TGCAGTGCTAGCGGGATTCTCGACGAGCAGTACTTC	CSASGILDEQYF
TRBV20-1	TRBD1	many	TRBJ2-7	TGCAGTGCTGGGGGACAGGGGGCGGTAAGAGAGCAGTACTTC	CSAGGQGAVREQYF
TRBV4-2	TRBD2	few	TRBJ2-1	TGTGCCAGCAGCCAAGGCGCACTAGCGGGAGTGGGGTATGAGCAGTTCTTC	CASSQGALAGVGYEQFF
TRBV5-1	.	many	TRBJ2-7	TGCGCCAGCAGGATGGGTCCCTCCTACGAGCAGTACTTC	CASRMGPSYEQYF
TRBV2	.	many	TRBJ2-5	TGTGCCAGCAGCGACCGCCGACTTGTAGAGACCCAGTACTTC	CASSDRRLVETQYF
TRBV2	TRBD2	many	TRBJ2-1	TGTGCCAGCTCGCCGACTAGCGTGTCCTACAATGAGCAGTTCTTC	CASSPTSVSYNEQFF
TRBV30	.	many	TRBJ2-6	TGTGCCTGGACTGCGACATCCTCTGGGGCCAACGTCCTGACTTTC	CAWTATSSGANVLTF
TRBV28	.	.	TRBJ1-1	TGTGCCAGCAGTTCCGCAGGGGAAGGGAGCACTGAAGCTTTCTTT	CASSSAGEGSTEAFF
TRBV5-6	.	many	TRBJ2-1	TGTGCCAGCAGCCCCCTTGGAGGGGCGGAAATCTACAATGAGCAGTTCTTC	CASSPLGGAEIYNEQFF
TRBV7-2	.	many	TRBJ2-3	TGTGCCAGCAGCTTAGAGTCCAGCGGCACAGATACGCAGTATTTT	CASSLESSGTDTQYF
TRBV6-5	.	few	TRBJ2-1	TGTGCCAGCAGTTACCCACGGGAGTCGGCCTACAATGAGCAGTTCTTC	CASSYPRESAYNEQFF
TRBV7-6	.	.	TRBJ2-5	TGTGCCAGCAGCTCCCTCCGTCCGGGCGGAGAGACCCAGTACTTC	CASSSLRPGGETQYF
TRBV12-3/TRBV12-4	.	once	TRBJ1-2	TGTGCCAGCAGTTTGGGCTTAAGATCCTATGGCTACACCTTC	CASSLGLRSYGYTF
TRBV10-3	TRBD2	.	TRBJ2-1	TGTGCCATCACGGACCGGGGGGTCTATGAGCAGTTCTTC	CAITDRGVYEQFF
TRBV20-1	.	many	TRBJ2-7	TGCAGTGCTTTTGCCGAGGAGGGGTGGTCCTACGAGCAGTACTTC	CSAFAEEGWSYEQYF
TRBV6-2/TRBV6-3	TRBD2	many	TRBJ2-2	TGTGCCAGCACTTTAGCGGGAGTCAACACCGGGGAGCTGTTTTTT	CASTLAGVNTGELFF
TRBV27	.	.	TRBJ2-4	TGTGCCAGCAGTTTACTTCCTCTAGCCAAAAACATTCAGTACTTC	CASSLLPLAKNIQYF
TRBV27	.	many	TRBJ2-1	TGTGCCAGCAGTTTCTTACAGCGCTCCTACAATGAGCAGTTCTTC	CASSFLQRSYNEQFF
TRBV2	TRBD2	many	TRBJ2-5	TGTGCCAGCAGTGACCGGACTAGCGGGAGGCCAGGGGAGACCCAGTACTTC	CASSDRTSGRPGETQYF
TRBV7-2	.	many	TRBJ2-7	TGTGCCAGCAGCCCCTCCGCACGTCTTAGGAAGTCCTACGAGCAGTACTTC	CASSPSARLRKSYEQYF